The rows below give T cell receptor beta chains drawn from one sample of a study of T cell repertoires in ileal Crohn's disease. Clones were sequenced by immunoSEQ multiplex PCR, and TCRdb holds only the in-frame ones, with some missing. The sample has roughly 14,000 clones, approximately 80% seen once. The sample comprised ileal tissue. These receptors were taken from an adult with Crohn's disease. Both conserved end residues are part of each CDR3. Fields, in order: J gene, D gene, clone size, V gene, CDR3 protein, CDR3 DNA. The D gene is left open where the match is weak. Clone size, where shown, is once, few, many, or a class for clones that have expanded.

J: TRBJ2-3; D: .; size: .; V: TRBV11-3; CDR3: CASSLGQSTDTQYF; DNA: TGTGCCAGCAGCTTAGGGCAGAGCACAGATACGCAGTATTTT
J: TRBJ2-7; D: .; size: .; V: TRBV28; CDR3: CASSIRGATYEQYF; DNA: TGTGCCAGCAGTATCAGGGGTGCCACCTACGAGCAGTACTTC
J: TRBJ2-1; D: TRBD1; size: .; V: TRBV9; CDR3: CASSPNRGGEFEQFF; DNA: TGTGCCAGCAGCCCGAACAGGGGTGGGGAGTTTGAGCAGTTCTTC
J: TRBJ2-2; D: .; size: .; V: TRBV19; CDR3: CATLATGRELFF; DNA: TGTGCCACCCTAGCGACGGGGCGGGAGCTGTTTTTT
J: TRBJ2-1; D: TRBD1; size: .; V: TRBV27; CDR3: CASRTPGQGNEQFF; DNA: TGTGCCAGCAGGACACCGGGACAGGGGAATGAGCAGTTCTTC
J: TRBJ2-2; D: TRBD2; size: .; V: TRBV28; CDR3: CASYPIGTSGTGELFF; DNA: TGTGCCAGCTACCCCATCGGGACTAGCGGGACCGGGGAGCTGTTTTTT
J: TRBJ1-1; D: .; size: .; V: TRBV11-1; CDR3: CASSLERNMNTEAFF; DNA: TGTGCCAGCAGCTTAGAGCGGAACATGAACACTGAAGCTTTCTTT
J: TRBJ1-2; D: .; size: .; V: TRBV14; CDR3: CASSRPGDAYGYTF; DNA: TGTGCCAGCAGCCGGCCGGGAGACGCCTATGGCTACACCTTC
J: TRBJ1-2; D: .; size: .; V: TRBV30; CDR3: CAWSLAASYGYTF; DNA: TGTGCCTGGAGTTTGGCAGCTAGCTATGGCTACACCTTC
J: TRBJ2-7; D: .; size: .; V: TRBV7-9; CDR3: CASSLVQAEQYF; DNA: TGTGCCAGCAGCTTAGTCCAGGCCGAGCAGTACTTC
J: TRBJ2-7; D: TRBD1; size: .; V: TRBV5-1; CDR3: CASSLGVQGAREQYF; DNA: TGCGCCAGCAGCTTGGGTGTACAGGGGGCAAGGGAGCAGTACTTC
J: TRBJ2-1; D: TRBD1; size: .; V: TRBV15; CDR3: CATSRGGRDRERGGSGGEQFF; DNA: TGTGCCACCAGCAGAGGAGGAAGGGACAGGGAACGCGGCGGCTCCGGGGGTGAGCAGTTCTTC
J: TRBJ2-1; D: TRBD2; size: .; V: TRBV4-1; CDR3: CASSPLAGGWSSYNEQFF; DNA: TGCGCCAGCAGCCCGCTGGCGGGGGGCTGGAGCTCCTACAATGAGCAGTTCTTC
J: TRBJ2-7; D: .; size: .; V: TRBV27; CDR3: CASSLSAGQRPYEQYF; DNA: TGTGCCAGCAGTTTATCGGCTGGACAGCGCCCCTACGAGCAGTACTTC
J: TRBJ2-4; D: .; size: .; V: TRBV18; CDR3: CASSDNLAKNIQYF; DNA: TGTGCCAGCTCGGACAATCTAGCCAAAAACATTCAGTACTTC
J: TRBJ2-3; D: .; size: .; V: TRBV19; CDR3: CASRTAGADTQYF; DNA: TGTGCCAGTAGGACGGCAGGGGCAGATACGCAGTATTTT
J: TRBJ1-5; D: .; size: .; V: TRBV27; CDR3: CASSLWSGNQPQHF; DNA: TGTGCCAGCAGTTTATGGTCGGGCAATCAGCCCCAGCATTTT
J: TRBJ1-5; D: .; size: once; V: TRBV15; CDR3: CATSPLGDQPQHF; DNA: TGTGCCACCAGCCCGTTAGGGGATCAGCCCCAGCATTTT
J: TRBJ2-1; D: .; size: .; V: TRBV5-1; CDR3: CASSPTGIYNEQFF; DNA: TGCGCCAGCAGCCCGACTGGTATCTACAATGAGCAGTTCTTC
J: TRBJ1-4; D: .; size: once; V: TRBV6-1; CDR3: CASSEQRGEKLFF; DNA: TGTGCCAGCAGTGAACAGCGGGGTGAAAAACTGTTTTTT
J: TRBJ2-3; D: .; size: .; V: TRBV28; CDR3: CASSLSGLGRDTQYF; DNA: TGTGCCAGCAGTTTATCAGGGTTGGGGAGGGATACGCAGTATTTT
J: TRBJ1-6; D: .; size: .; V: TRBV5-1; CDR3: CASSLGPVSSYNSPLHF; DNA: TGCGCCAGCAGCTTGGGCCCCGTGAGCTCCTATAATTCACCCCTCCACTTT
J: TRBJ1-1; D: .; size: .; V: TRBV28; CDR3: CASSFEARNTEAFF; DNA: TGTGCCAGCAGTTTCGAGGCGAGGAACACTGAAGCTTTCTTT
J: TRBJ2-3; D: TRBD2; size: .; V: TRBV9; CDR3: CASSGSSGGPDTQYF; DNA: TGTGCCAGCAGCGGATCGAGCGGGGGGCCAGATACGCAGTATTTT
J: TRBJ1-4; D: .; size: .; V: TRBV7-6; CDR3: CASSAQATNEKLFF; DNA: TGTGCCAGCAGCGCGCAAGCAACTAATGAAAAACTGTTTTTT
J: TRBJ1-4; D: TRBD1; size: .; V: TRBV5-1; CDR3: CASSTGATNEKLFF; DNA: TGCGCCAGCAGCACAGGGGCAACTAATGAAAAACTGTTTTTT
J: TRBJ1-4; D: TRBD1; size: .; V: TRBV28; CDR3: CASRGTGGGEKLFF; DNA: TGTGCCAGCAGAGGGACAGGGGGCGGGGAAAAACTGTTTTTT
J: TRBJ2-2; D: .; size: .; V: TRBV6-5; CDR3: CASSYPGTGELFF; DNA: TGTGCCAGCAGTTACCCAGGCACCGGGGAGCTGTTTTTT
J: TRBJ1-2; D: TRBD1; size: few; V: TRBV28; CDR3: CASSSGTGSGYTF; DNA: TGTGCCAGCAGTTCCGGGACAGGGTCCGGCTACACCTTC
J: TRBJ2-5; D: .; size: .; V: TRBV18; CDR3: CASSPYWGEYPTKTQYF; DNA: TGTGCCAGCTCACCCTATTGGGGGGAGTATCCTACAAAGACCCAGTACTTC
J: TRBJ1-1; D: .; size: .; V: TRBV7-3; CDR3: CASSIGARETEAFF; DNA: TGTGCCAGCAGTATCGGGGCTCGGGAGACTGAAGCTTTCTTT
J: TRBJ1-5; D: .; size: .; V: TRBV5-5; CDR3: CASSIAPTGFNQPQHF; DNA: TGTGCCAGCAGCATCGCTCCGACAGGCTTCAATCAGCCCCAGCATTTT
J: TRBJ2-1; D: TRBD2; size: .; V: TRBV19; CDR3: CASSQSGTRNNEQFF; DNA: TGTGCCAGTAGCCAATCCGGGACTAGAAACAATGAGCAGTTCTTC
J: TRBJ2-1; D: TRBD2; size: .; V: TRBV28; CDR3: CASSLGLAGINEQFF; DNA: TGTGCCAGCAGCCTCGGACTAGCGGGCATCAATGAGCAGTTCTTC
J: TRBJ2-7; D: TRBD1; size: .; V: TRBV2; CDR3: CASNKDRGMYEQYF; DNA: TGTGCCAGCAATAAAGACAGGGGGATGTACGAGCAGTACTTC
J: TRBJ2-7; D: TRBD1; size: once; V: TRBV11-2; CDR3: CASSLDRDRDYEQYF; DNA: TGTGCCAGCAGCTTAGACCGGGACAGGGACTACGAGCAGTACTTC
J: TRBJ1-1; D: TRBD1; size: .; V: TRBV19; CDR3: CASSLCQGARCNTEAFF; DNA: TGTGCCAGTAGTTTGTGTCAGGGGGCGCGTTGTAACACTGAAGCTTTCTTT